The sequence of this TCR beta chain was determined in a study of T cell responses to AZD1222 COVID-19 vaccine. CDR1 SGHRS and CDR2 YFSETQ come from the germline V gene. After removal of 4 bases from V and 0 bases from J, the junction contained 10 bases not matched to a gene. The CDR3 length is 17 residues. Points on this clone: Its antigen is unknown.

Libraries were prepared by immunoSEQ multiplex PCR; TCRdb keeps only in-frame clonotypes and omits some of them. The data include about 140,000 clones; the top ten clones carry about 2.3%. General observations from the study: Clonal diversity was possibly underestimated, and the donors were mostly white British, with more females. It was only after the peak T cell response that any repertoires were sampled. When two AZD1222 doses had been given, Spike-specific TCR breadth and depth rose.

The rearrangement links TRBV5-1 to TRBJ2-1, with TRBD2 matching 7 bases. Sequences were obtained from peripheral blood. This sequence originates from an adult in good health. Here the CDR3 reads CASSPGVAGFSYNEQFF. CDR3 in DNA: TGCGCCAGCAGCCCGGGGGTAGCGGGTTTCTCCTACAATGAGCAGTTCTTC.